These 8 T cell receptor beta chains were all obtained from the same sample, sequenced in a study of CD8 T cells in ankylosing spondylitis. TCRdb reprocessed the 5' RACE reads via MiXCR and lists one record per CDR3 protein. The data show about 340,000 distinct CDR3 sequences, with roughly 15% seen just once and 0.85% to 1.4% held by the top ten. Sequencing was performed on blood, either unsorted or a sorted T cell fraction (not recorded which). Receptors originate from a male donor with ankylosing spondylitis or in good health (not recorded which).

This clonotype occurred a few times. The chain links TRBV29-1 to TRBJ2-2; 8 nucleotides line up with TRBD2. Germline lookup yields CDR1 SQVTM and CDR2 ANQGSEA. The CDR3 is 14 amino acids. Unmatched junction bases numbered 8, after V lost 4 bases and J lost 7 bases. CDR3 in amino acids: CSVVNSGIVGELFF. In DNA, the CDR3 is TGCAGCGTTGTGAATAGCGGGATCGTCGGGGAGCTGTTTTTT.

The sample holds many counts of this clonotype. The CDR3 is CASSSGSGTWSPLHF. The CDR3 DNA reads TGTGCCAGCAGTTCGGGATCCGGGACCTGGTCACCCCTCCACTTT. J is TRBJ1-6 and V is TRBV12-3 or TRBV12-4, with D maybe TRBD1 (5 bases). This CDR3 has 15 amino acids. V lost 4 bases and J lost 10, with 17 bases in between.

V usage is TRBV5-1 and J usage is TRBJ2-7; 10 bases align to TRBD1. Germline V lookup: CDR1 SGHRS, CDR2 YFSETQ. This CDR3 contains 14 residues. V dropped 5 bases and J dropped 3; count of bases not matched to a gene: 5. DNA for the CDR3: TGCGCCAGCAGGAAGGGACAGGGGAACTACGAGCAGTACTTC. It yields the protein CASRKGQGNYEQYF.

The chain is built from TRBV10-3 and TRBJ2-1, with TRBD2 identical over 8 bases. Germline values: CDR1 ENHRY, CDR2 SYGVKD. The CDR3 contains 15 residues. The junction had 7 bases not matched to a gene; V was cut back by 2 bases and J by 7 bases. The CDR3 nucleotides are TGTGCCATCAGTGAGGGCGGGAGGACTATGAATGAGCAGTTCTTC. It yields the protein CAISEGGRTMNEQFF.

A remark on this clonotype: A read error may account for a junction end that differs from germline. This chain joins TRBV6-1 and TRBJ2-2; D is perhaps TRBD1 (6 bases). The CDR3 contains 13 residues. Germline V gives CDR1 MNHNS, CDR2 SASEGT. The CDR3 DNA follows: TGTGCCAGCAGAGGACAGTACACCTGGGAGCTGTTTTTT. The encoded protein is CASRGQYTWELFF.

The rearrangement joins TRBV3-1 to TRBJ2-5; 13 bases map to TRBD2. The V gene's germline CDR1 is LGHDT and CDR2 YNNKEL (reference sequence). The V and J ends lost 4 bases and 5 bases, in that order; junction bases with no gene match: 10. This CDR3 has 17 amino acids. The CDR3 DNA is TGTGCCAGCAGCCGACGGGGGACTAGCGGGGTAAGGGAGACCCAGTACTTC. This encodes CASSRRGTSGVRETQYF.

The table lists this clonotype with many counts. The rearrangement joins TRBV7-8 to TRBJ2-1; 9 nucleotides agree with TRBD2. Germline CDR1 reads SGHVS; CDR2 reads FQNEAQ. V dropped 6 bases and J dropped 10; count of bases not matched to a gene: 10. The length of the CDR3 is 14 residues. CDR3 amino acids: CASRSRGGIREQFF. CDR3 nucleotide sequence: TGTGCCAGCAGGTCGCGGGGGGGAATCCGAGAGCAGTTCTTC.

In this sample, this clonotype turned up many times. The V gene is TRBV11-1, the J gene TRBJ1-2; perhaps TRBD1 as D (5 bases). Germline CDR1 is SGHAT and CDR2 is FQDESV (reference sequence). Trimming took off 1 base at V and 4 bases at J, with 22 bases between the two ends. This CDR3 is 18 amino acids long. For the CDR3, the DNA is TGTGCCAGCAGCTTAGATGCCCCCAAACTAAGGGGACGCTATGGCTACACCTTC. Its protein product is CASSLDAPKLRGRYGYTF.